Presented here are 27 T cell receptor beta chains from one specimen sequenced in a study of identical twins. TCRdb itself ran the 5' RACE reads through MiXCR, one entry per CDR3 protein. The data show hundreds of thousands of distinct CDR3 sequences, 5.5% to 7% seen once. This sample also appeared in a second study, on yellow fever vaccine responses in identical twins.

The source material was memory (CD45RO+) T cells sorted from blood. The receptors here all came from a woman between 18 and 29 years old in good health.

In its sample, this clonotype was seen many times. The V gene is TRBV12-3 or TRBV12-4, the J gene TRBJ1-5; 8 bases are a match to TRBD1. Unmatched junction bases numbered 8, after V lost 6 bases and J lost 4 bases. The CDR3 spans 15 residues. The CDR3 nucleotides are TGTGCCAGCAGCCCCCCGGACAGGGCAAATCAGCCCCAGCATTTT. It encodes CASSPPDRANQPQHF.

The genes are TRBV12-3 or TRBV12-4 and TRBJ1-1, with D maybe TRBD1 (5 bases). V was cut by 3 bases and J by 10 bases, with 15 bases left in between. This CDR3 is 13 amino acids long. The CDR3 loop reads CASSLVGGDGAFF. In DNA form, the CDR3 reads TGTGCCAGCAGTTTGGTCGGGGGAGACGGAGCTTTCTTT.

This clonotype has only a few counts. The rearrangement uses TRBV7-8 and TRBJ2-3; the D gene is possibly TRBD1 (7 bases). The CDR3 has 16 amino acids. V lost 4 bases and J 10 bases, leaving 24 bases between the germline ends. Germline V gene sequence: CDR1 SGHVS, CDR2 FQNEAQ. The CDR3 spells CASSSQGGQILIAQYF. The CDR3 bases are TGTGCCAGCAGCTCCCAGGGGGGACAGATCCTGATTGCGCAGTATTTT.

This clonotype was detected only a few times. DNA of the CDR3: TGTGCCAGCAGCTTAGCGATTGGACTAGCGGGAGGACCAGGAGATACGCAGTATTTT. Its translation is CASSLAIGLAGGPGDTQYF. The chain joins TRBV7-8 to TRBJ2-3; 14 positions match TRBD2. V shed 0 bases and J 5 bases; nucleotides not matched to a gene: 10. Germline values: CDR1 SGHVS, CDR2 FQNEAQ. The CDR3 is 19 amino acids.

The chain uses TRBV20-1 and TRBJ2-5, with TRBD1 matching over 10 bases. The length of the CDR3 is 14 residues. CDR1 DFQATT and CDR2 SNEGSKA come from the germline V gene (reference sequence). V lost 6 bases, J lost 4 bases, and 8 bases stayed unmatched. The CDR3 region has the DNA TGCAGTGCCCAGGGACAGGGGTCGGGAGAGACCCAGTACTTC. Translated: CSAQGQGSGETQYF.

This clonotype was counted many times. The V and J genes are TRBV3-1 and TRBJ2-2; tentative D call: TRBD2 (6 bases). Trimming took 1 base from V and 4 from J, leaving 7 bases between them. Germline V gene data show CDR1 as LGHDT and CDR2 as YNNKEL (reference sequence). This CDR3 is 14 amino acids long. CDR3: CASSQVEGTGELFF. Written as DNA, the CDR3 is TGTGCCAGCAGCCAAGTGGAGGGCACCGGGGAGCTGTTTTTT.

The chain recombines TRBV25-1 with TRBJ2-1, with 9 bases that match TRBD1. V lost 4 bases and J lost 0; bases outside the gene matches: 19. There are 21 residues in the CDR3. CDR1 and CDR2 (germline): MGHDK, SYGVNS. For the CDR3, the DNA is TGTGCCAGCAGTGCGGAAAACCGGGACAGGGCACTAACCCTCTCCTACAATGAGCAGTTCTTC. It encodes CASSAENRDRALTLSYNEQFF.

This clonotype showed up many times. This chain links TRBV4-1 with TRBJ2-1; D gene ambiguous. The CDR3 spans 16 residues. Germline CDR1 reads MGHRA; CDR2 reads YSYEKL. V lost 0 bases to trimming and J lost 3 bases, with 12 bases between them. The CDR3 is CASSQERSLLYNEQFF. The CDR3 DNA reads as TGCGCCAGCAGCCAAGAGCGTTCTCTCCTCTACAATGAGCAGTTCTTC.

In this sample, this clonotype turned up many times. This sequence joins TRBV6-1 and TRBJ1-2; D not resolved. There are 13 residues in the CDR3. Germline V gene sequence: CDR1 MNHNS, CDR2 SASEGT. Trimming took off 9 bases at V and 5 bases at J, with 16 bases between the two ends. The CDR3 sequence: CASSEGSRYGYTF. CDR3 DNA sequence: TGTGCCAGTTCTGAGGGATCCCGTTATGGCTACACCTTC.

This clonotype was counted only a few times. The genes are TRBV7-8 and TRBJ1-1; D unresolved. This CDR3 is built from 14 residues. Germline CDR1 and CDR2: SGHVS and FQNEAQ. V was shortened by 1 base and J by 6 bases, with 12 bases between the two germline ends. The DNA for the CDR3 is TGTGCCAGCAGCTTAGGAGGTTCCCCTGCTGAAGCTTTCTTT. This translates into CASSLGGSPAEAFF.

There are many counts of this clonotype. The chain employs TRBV7-2 and TRBJ2-3; D ambiguous. Looked up from germline, CDR1 is SGHTA and CDR2 is FQGNSA. The V end was cut by 1 base, the J end by 1 base, with 9 bases between. This CDR3 has 15 residues. CDR3 protein: CASSLVRVGTDTQYF. The CDR3, as DNA: TGTGCCAGCAGCTTAGTCCGGGTTGGCACAGATACGCAGTATTTT.

This clonotype was observed a handful of times. The chain recombines TRBV6-5 with TRBJ2-2, with D possibly being TRBD1 or TRBD2 (6 bases each). V shed 0 bases and J shed 7 bases, with 18 bases lying between them. Germline lookup yields CDR1 MNHEY and CDR2 SVGAGI. The CDR3 has 17 residues. Here the CDR3 DNA reads TGTGCCAGCAGTTACTCGATCGGGGGCCCGGCCGGCGGGGAGCTGTTTTTT. It translates to CASSYSIGGPAGGELFF.

The sample holds many counts of this clonotype. The chain combines TRBV12-5 with TRBJ2-5, with D perhaps matching TRBD1 (5 bases). The CDR3 consists of 13 residues. The germline V gene has CDR1 LGHNT and CDR2 FRNRAP. Trimming removed 3 bases from V and 1 base from J, with 6 bases in between. CDR3: CASGFGAQETQYF. The CDR3 nucleotides read TGTGCTAGTGGTTTTGGGGCCCAAGAGACCCAGTACTTC.

At least ten counts were recorded for this clonotype. V is TRBV28 and J is TRBJ1-4; 7 nucleotides agree with TRBD1. CDR3 length: 15 residues. Germline V CDR1 and CDR2: MDHEN, SYDVKM. After removal of 5 bases from V and 3 bases from J, the junction contained 6 bases not matched to a gene. CDR3 loop: CASSVTGLPNEKLFF. The CDR3, as DNA: TGTGCCAGCAGTGTGACAGGGCTTCCTAATGAAAAACTGTTTTTT.

This clonotype was detected only a few times. The chain carries TRBV5-1 and TRBJ1-1; D is perhaps TRBD1 (5 bases). This CDR3 has 14 residues. The ends were cut back, 1 base at V and 0 bases at J, with 7 bases in the middle. Germline V gives CDR1 SGHRS, CDR2 YFSETQ. The CDR3 is CASSLRDVNTEAFF. CDR3 DNA: TGCGCCAGCAGCTTGCGGGACGTGAACACTGAAGCTTTCTTT.

V and J are TRBV5-1 and TRBJ2-7; D might be TRBD1 (6 bases). The V and J ends lost 5 bases and 0 bases respectively, with 15 bases between them. Germline V gives CDR1 SGHRS, CDR2 YFSETQ. The CDR3 contains 15 residues. The CDR3: CASRAPDRSSYEQYF. The CDR3 coding sequence is TGCGCCAGCAGGGCGCCTGACAGGAGCTCCTACGAGCAGTACTTC.

The chain has TRBV28 and TRBJ1-1; 7 nucleotides agree with TRBD1. V gave up 11 bases and J gave up 0 bases; unmatched junction bases: 6. CDR3 size: 13 residues. Germline CDR1 reads MDHEN; CDR2 reads SYDVKM. CDR3 nucleotide sequence: TGTGCCGTGCAGGGGGATCTGAACACTGAAGCTTTCTTT. Its translation is CAVQGDLNTEAFF.

This clonotype was recorded many times. The rearrangement uses TRBV12-3 or TRBV12-4 and TRBJ1-5, with D possibly TRBD1 on 5 matching bases. The germline V and J ends were trimmed by 6 bases and 2 bases, with 20 bases remaining between them. The CDR3 is 17 amino acids. The CDR3 coding sequence is TGTGCCAGCAGCCCTAACTACCAGGGCTCTGGCAATCAGCCCCAGCATTTT. Amino acids: CASSPNYQGSGNQPQHF.

This clonotype was seen repeatedly, ten times or more. This chain connects TRBV20-1 to TRBJ2-7, with 7 positions matching TRBD2. The V and J ends lost 3 bases and 6 bases, in that order; junction bases with no gene match: 8. The CDR3 covers 13 residues. Germline V gene data show CDR1 as DFQATT and CDR2 as SNEGSKA (reference sequence). For the CDR3, the DNA is TGCAGTGCTAGTATCCGGGAGGCCTCCGAGCAGTACTTC. Translating it yields CSASIREASEQYF.

This chain connects TRBV3-1 to TRBJ2-3; either TRBD1 or TRBD2 may fit D (5 bases each). The V and J ends lost 4 bases and 10 bases respectively, with 18 bases between them. Germline V CDR1 and CDR2: LGHDT, YNNKEL (reference sequence). The CDR3 consists of 14 residues. The CDR3 loop reads CASSRSGTGEAQYF. For the CDR3, the DNA is TGTGCCAGCAGCCGATCCGGGACCGGCGAGGCGCAGTATTTT.

In its sample, this clonotype was seen once. The CDR3 here is CASSSQGTDEQFF. The DNA of the CDR3 is TGTGCCAGCAGCTCACAGGGGACGGATGAGCAGTTCTTC. This chain connects TRBV11-3 to TRBJ2-1; 7 bases fit TRBD1. CDR1 is SGHNT and CDR2 is YENEEA in the germline V gene. The CDR3 has 13 amino acids. Trimming cost V 4 bases and J 8 bases; bases outside gene matches: 5.

The table lists this clonotype with a few counts. The chain joins TRBV11-3 to TRBJ2-3; perhaps TRBD2 as D (6 bases). CDR1 and CDR2 from the germline V gene are SGHNT and YENEEA. CDR3 length: 15 residues. Trimming cost V 5 bases and J 4 bases, with 16 bases left between them. This chain's CDR3 is CASSPRLEGPDTQYF. The CDR3 DNA follows: TGTGCCAGCAGCCCGCGACTAGAGGGGCCAGATACGCAGTATTTT.

This clonotype was counted a few times. The CDR3 coding sequence is TGTGCCAGCAGATGGGACTCGACGCAGTATTTT. Residues: CASRWDSTQYF. This chain joins TRBV2 and TRBJ2-3, with a tentative D call TRBD2 (6 bases). The germline V and J ends were trimmed by 6 bases and 9 bases, with 10 bases remaining between them. Germline V gene data show CDR1 as SNHLY and CDR2 as FYNNEI. This CDR3 spans 11 amino acids. Full variable domain (missing parts from reference TRBV2 and TRBJ2-3): EPEVTQTPSHQVTQMGQEVILRCVPISNHLYFYWYRQILGQKVEFLVSFYNNEISEKSEIFDDQFSVERPDGSNFTLKIRSTKLEDSAMYFCASRWDSTQYFGPGTRLTVL.

The chain uses TRBV6-5 and TRBJ2-1; 7 bases are shared with TRBD2. The CDR3 totals 16 residues. J lost 7 bases, V lost 2 bases, and 11 bases had no gene match. Germline V gives CDR1 MNHEY, CDR2 SVGAGI. Here the CDR3 reads CASSYGGGDYMNEQFF. The DNA of the CDR3 is TGTGCCAGCAGTTACGGGGGAGGGGACTACATGAATGAGCAGTTCTTC.

This clonotype was observed at least ten times. CDR3 amino acids: CSARGTSGYTDTQYF. The CDR3 nucleotides read TGCAGTGCTCGAGGGACTAGCGGGTACACAGATACGCAGTATTTT. V usage is TRBV20-1 and J usage is TRBJ2-3, with TRBD2 identical over 12 bases. V lost 5 bases and J lost 2; bases outside the gene matches: 5. This CDR3 comprises 15 residues. Germline V gene data show CDR1 as DFQATT and CDR2 as SNEGSKA (reference sequence).

The chain combines TRBV6-1 with TRBJ1-2; the D is unclear. Between the trimmed V and J ends, which lost 2 bases and 0 bases, there was a span of 13 bases. This CDR3 has 16 amino acids. Per the germline V gene, CDR1 is MNHNS and CDR2 is SASEGT. CDR3 protein: CASSESGLLSNYGYTF. The CDR3 nucleotides read TGTGCCAGCAGTGAAAGCGGACTGTTGTCTAACTATGGCTACACCTTC.

This clonotype occurred many times. The chain links TRBV12-3 or TRBV12-4 to TRBJ1-2; D remains unclear. CDR3 length equals 12 residues. V lost 3 bases to trimming and J lost 5 bases, with 7 bases between them. The DNA for the CDR3 is TGTGCCAGCAGTTTTTGGGAGTATGGCTACACCTTC. The encoded protein is CASSFWEYGYTF.